This TCR beta chain was sequenced in a study of control samples from healthy donors and cancer patients. This clone appeared a single time. Using immunoSEQ multiplex PCR, the repertoire was profiled, and TCRdb retains in-frame clones only, with some absent. The sample shows 190,000 or so clones, 90% to 95% of them seen only once. Trimming stripped 4 bases from V and 4 bases from J, with 15 bases between. This CDR3 spans 14 amino acids. Looked up from germline, CDR1 is SGHRS and CDR2 is YFSETQ. The sequenced sample was blood. The source is a man younger than 35 in good health. The chain has TRBV5-1 and TRBJ2-7, with D maybe TRBD2 (6 bases). This CDR3 is CASSVGAGRYEQYF. CDR3 bases: TGCGCCAGCAGCGTAGGGGCAGGGAGGTACGAGCAGTACTTC.